This TCR beta chain originates from a study of vaccination effects on CD4 cells after COVID-19. Findings and limits, study-wide: Cross-reaction with common cold coronaviruses was seen in only 1 of 255 vaccine-induced clones from healthy vaccinees.

For this clone: What it binds is not known.

CD4+ T cells specific for antigen were expanded with viral peptide pools by the ViraFEST assay before sequencing. Isolation of CD4+ T cells took place after about nine days of culture. Having tested negative for nucleocapsid antibodies, the vaccine recipients showed no prior SARS-CoV-2 infection. IL-2 at around 9.8 IU/ml and peptides at roughly 10 ug/ml were added to cultured PBMC, approximately 2.2 million per well. Days 3 and 7 were when half the medium was replaced with IL-2 medium. Generated by immunoSEQ multiplex PCR, the TCRdb table keeps only in-frame clones and is missing some. The top ten hold approximately 6% of the sample, which has fewer than 55,000 clones, nearly 80% seen once. Germline V gene lookup returns CDR1 LGHDT and CDR2 YNNKEL (reference sequence). V was trimmed by 5 bases and J by 5 bases, leaving 9 bases between them. The CDR3 runs 13 residues.

The sequencing used CD4+ T cells from PBMCs cultured with HCoV-OC43 spike peptides, collected before COVID-19 vaccination. The subset denotes: HCoV-OC43 spike overlapping peptide pool stimulation. The sequence was obtained from a human donor who received a COVID-19 vaccine. The J gene is TRBJ2-2, the V gene TRBV3-1 (or the pseudogene TRBV3-2), with D perhaps given as TRBD1 or TRBD2 (5 bases each). CDR3 sequence: CASSGGRTGELFF. CDR3 nucleotide sequence: TGTGCCAGCAGCGGGGGACGGACCGGGGAGCTGTTTTTT.